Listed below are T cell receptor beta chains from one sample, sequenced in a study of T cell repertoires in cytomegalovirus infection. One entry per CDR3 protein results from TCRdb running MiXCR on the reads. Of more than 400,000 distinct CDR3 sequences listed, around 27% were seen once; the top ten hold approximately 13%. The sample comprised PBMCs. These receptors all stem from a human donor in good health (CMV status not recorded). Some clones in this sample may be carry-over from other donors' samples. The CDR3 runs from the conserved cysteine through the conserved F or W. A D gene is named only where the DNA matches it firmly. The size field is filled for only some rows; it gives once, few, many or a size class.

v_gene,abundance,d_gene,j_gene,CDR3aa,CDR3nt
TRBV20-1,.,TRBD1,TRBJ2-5,CSARVGTARQETQYF,TGCAGTGCTAGAGTTGGGACAGCCCGCCAAGAGACCCAGTACTTC
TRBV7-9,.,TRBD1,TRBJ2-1,CASSRGQGQQFF,TGTGCCAGCAGCCGTGGACAGGGGCAGCAGTTCTTC
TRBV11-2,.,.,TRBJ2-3,CASSPHEETSTDTQYF,TGTGCCAGCAGCCCCCATGAGGAAACTAGCACAGATACGCAGTATTTT
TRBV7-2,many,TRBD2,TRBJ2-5,CASSRGGGGMETQYF,TGTGCCAGCAGCCGGGGGGGGGGGGGCATGGAGACCCAGTACTTC
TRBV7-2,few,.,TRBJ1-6,CASSEYNSPLHF,TGTGCCAGCAGCGAATATAATTCACCCCTCCACTTT
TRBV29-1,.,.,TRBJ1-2,CSVEDRASYGYTF,TGCAGCGTTGAAGACAGGGCTAGCTATGGCTACACCTTC
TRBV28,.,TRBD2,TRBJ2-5,CASRLGLAGIQETQYF,TGTGCCAGCAGATTAGGACTAGCGGGGATACAAGAGACCCAGTACTTC
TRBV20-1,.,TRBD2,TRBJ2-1,CSASGASGRDEQFF,TGCAGTGCTAGTGGGGCTAGCGGGAGAGATGAGCAGTTCTTC
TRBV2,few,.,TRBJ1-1,CASSDNWPEAFF,TGTGCCAGCAGTGACAATTGGCCAGAAGCTTTCTTT
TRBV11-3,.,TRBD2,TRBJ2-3,CASSLDLGRANTQYF,TGTGCCAGCAGCTTAGACCTGGGGAGGGCCAATACGCAGTATTTT
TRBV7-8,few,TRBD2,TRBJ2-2,CASSSLIAGRTGELFF,TGTGCCAGCAGCTCGCTGATAGCGGGACGAACCGGGGAGCTGTTTTTT
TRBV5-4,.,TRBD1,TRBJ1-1,CASSVAGTANTEAFF,TGTGCCAGCAGCGTAGCCGGGACAGCCAACACTGAAGCTTTCTTT
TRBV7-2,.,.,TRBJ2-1,CASSPRTNSYNEQFF,TGTGCCAGCAGCCCTAGGACTAACTCCTACAATGAGCAGTTCTTC
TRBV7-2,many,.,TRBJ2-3,CASSLEGRTDTQYF,TGTGCCAGCAGCTTAGAGGGTCGCACAGATACGCAGTATTTT